This paragraph covers one T cell receptor beta chain sequence. As yet, its antigen is unknown. The data belong to a study of Ad26.COV2.S vaccination and SARS-CoV-2 variants. The study, taken as a whole, reports: Post-vaccination spike-specific CD8+ and CD4+ T cell responses reportedly had substantial breadth. Vaccinees and placebo recipients showed similar non-spike TCR breadth. Estimates derived from TCR breadth and depth analyses may have underestimated total T cell responses.

Using immunoSEQ multiplex PCR, the repertoire was profiled, and TCRdb retains in-frame clones only, with some absent. The profile shows about 350,000 clones, around 90% of them singletons. The V end was cut by 5 bases, the J end by 9 bases, with 17 bases between. From germline, CDR1 is WNHNN and CDR2 SYGVQD (reference sequence). The CDR3 contains 14 residues. The rearrangement links TRBV10-1 to TRBJ2-1, with D perhaps TRBD1 or TRBD2 (5 bases each). This TCR was recovered from a human donor who had recovered from COVID-19. The sequencing here drew on peripheral blood, taken after recovery from COVID-19. The CDR3 DNA sequence: TGCGCCAGCAGTCGGGGCAGGGTAATTGGTGAGCAGTTCTTC. Translating it yields CASSRGRVIGEQFF.